This T cell receptor beta chain was documented in a study of T-cell memory formation after mild COVID-19. Study summary: There were largely donor-specific TCR clusters. Study outcomes and limitations: Most CD4+ clones that shrank were in CM and EM, while CD8+ ones turned up in EMRA.

V shed 4 bases and J shed 1 base, with 17 bases lying between them. The CDR3 length is 16 residues. This clonotype was detected ten times or more. Its specificity is not known. TCRdb recomputed calls from the 5' RACE reads with MiXCR, one row per CDR3 protein. The profile shows roughly 310,000 distinct CDR3 sequences, around 15% of them singletons. The chain combines TRBV12-3 or TRBV12-4 with TRBJ2-7; no clear D. Sample: PBMCs or a T cell subset sorted from them (not recorded which). The clonotype was recovered from a man younger than 35 who had mild COVID-19 (a few samples of this study predate the infection). Cell type and time point are not known. The CDR3 sequence: CASSSPHIDGSYEQYF. The CDR3, as DNA: TGTGCCAGCAGTTCGCCCCACATCGATGGATCCTACGAGCAGTACTTC.